This T cell receptor (beta chain) was recovered during a study of cytomegalovirus exposure and HLA in healthy donors. Points from the study as a whole: Associated with cytomegalovirus, according to the listing, were about 160 TCR beta chains. According to a subsequent analysis, TCR clusters identified in the first cohort showed a tendency to co-occur across the approximately 120 validation repertoires.

Libraries were prepared by immunoSEQ multiplex PCR; TCRdb keeps only in-frame clonotypes and omits some of them. The profile covers 100,000 or so clones, with about 90% appearing a single time and 5.5% to 7.5% taken by the ten largest. Of note for this clone: Its antigen is currently unknown.

The germline CDR1 and CDR2 sequences are SGHVS and FQNEAQ. With 1 base removed from V and 5 bases from J, the gap between germline ends came to 23 bases. This CDR3 region has 18 residues. The sequencing input was PBMCs. The source of this sequence is a man aged 18 to 30 in good health and CMV-seropositive. The chain joins TRBV7-8 to TRBJ2-5, with D possibly matching TRBD1 (5 bases). This CDR3 is CASSLGYLTENLVETQYF. In nucleotides, the CDR3 is TGTGCCAGCAGCTTAGGTTATTTGACAGAAAATTTGGTGGAGACCCAGTACTTC.